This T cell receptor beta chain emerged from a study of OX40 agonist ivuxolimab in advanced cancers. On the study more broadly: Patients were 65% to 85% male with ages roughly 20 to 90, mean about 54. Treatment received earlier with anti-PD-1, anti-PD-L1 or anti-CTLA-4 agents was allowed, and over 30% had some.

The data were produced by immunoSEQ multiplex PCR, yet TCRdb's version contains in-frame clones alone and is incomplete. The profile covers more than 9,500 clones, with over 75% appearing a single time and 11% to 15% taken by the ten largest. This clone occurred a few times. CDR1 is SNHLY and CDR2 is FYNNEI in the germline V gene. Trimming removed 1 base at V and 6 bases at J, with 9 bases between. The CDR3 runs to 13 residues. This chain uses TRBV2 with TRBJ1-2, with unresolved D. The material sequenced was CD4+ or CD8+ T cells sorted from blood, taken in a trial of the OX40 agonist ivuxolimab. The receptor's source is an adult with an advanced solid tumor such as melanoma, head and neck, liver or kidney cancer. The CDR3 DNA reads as TGTGCCAGCAGTGAAGGGGTAGCCCATGGCTACACCTTC. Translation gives CASSEGVAHGYTF.